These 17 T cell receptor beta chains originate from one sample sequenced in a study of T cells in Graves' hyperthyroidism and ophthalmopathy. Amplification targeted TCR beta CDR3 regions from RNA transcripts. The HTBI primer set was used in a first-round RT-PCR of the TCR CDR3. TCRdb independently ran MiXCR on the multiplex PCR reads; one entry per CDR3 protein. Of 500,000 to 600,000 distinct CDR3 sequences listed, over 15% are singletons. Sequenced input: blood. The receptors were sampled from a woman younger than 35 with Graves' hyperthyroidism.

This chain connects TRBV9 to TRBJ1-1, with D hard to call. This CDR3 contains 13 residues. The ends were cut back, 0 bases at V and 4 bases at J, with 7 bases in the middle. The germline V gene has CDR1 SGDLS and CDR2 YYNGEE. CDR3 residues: CASSVVRGTEAFF. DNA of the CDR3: TGTGCCAGCAGCGTAGTTAGAGGCACTGAAGCTTTCTTT.

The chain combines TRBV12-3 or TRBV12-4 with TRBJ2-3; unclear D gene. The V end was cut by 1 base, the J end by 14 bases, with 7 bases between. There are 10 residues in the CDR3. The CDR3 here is CASSLGQLYF. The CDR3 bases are TGTGCCAGCAGTTTAGGGCAGTTGTATTTT.

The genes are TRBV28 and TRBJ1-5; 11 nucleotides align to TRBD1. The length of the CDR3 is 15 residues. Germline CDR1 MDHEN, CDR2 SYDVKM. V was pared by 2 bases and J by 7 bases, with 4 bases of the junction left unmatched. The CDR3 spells CASSLEGTGGQPQHF. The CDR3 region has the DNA TGTGCCAGCAGTTTAGAGGGGACAGGGGGACAGCCCCAGCATTTT.

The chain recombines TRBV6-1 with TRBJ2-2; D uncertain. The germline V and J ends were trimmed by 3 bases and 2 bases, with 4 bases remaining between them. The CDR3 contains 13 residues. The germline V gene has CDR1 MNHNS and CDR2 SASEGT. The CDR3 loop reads CASSEGNTGELFF. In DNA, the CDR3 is TGTGCCAGCAGTGAGGGAAACACCGGGGAGCTGTTTTTT.

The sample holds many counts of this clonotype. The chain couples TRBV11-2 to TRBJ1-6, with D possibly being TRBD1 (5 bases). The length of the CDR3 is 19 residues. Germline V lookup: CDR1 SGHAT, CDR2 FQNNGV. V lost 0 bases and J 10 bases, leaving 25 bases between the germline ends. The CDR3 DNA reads TGTGCCAGCAGCTTAGATCGCCTTTCGGGGCAGGGAGCGAACTCACCCCTCCACTTT. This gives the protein CASSLDRLSGQGANSPLHF.

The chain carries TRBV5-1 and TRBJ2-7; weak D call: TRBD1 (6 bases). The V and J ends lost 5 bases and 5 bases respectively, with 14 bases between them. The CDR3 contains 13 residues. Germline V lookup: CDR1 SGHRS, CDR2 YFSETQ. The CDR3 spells CASRPGTGHEQYF. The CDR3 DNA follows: TGCGCCAGCAGACCCGGAACAGGGCACGAGCAGTACTTC. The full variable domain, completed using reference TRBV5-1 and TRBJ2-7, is KAGVTQTPRYLIKTRGQQVTLSCSPISGHRSVSWYQQTPGQGLQFLFEYFSETQRNKGNFPGRFSGRQFSNSRSEMNVSTLELGDSALYLCASRPGTGHEQYFGPGTRLTVT.

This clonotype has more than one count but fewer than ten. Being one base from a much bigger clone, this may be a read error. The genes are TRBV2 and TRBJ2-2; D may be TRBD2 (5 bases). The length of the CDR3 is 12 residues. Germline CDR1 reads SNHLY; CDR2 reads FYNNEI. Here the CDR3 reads CASGSNTGEPFF. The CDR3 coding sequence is TGTGCCAGCGGGAGCAACACCGGGGAGCCGTTTTTT.

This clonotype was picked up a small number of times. The CDR3 reads CASSLFRHRRGLAGVGPYNEQFF. The CDR3 region has the DNA TGTGCCAGCAGCTTGTTTCGCCACCGAAGGGGACTAGCGGGAGTCGGGCCTTACAATGAGCAGTTCTTC. This chain uses TRBV5-6 with TRBJ2-1; 14 bases agree with TRBD2. Trimming removed 1 base from V and 4 bases from J; junction bases left unmatched: 22. CDR1 is SGHDT, CDR2 YYEEEE, per germline. The CDR3 has 23 residues.

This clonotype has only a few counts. In DNA form, the CDR3 reads TGTGCCAGCAGCCCCGGGACAGGGGCCTTCGGCTACACCTTC. Protein product: CASSPGTGAFGYTF. J is TRBJ1-2 and V is TRBV27, with 10 bases identical to TRBD1. Germline V gene data show CDR1 as MNHEY and CDR2 as SMNVEV (reference sequence). CDR3 length equals 14 residues. J gave up 8 bases and V 6 bases, and 9 bases lay outside the gene matches.

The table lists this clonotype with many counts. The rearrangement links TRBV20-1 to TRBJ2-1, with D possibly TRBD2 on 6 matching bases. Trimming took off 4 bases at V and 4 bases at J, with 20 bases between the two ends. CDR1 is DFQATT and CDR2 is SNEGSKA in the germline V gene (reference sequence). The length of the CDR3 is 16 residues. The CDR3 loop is CSATPPRGILYNEQFF. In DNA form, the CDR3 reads TGCAGTGCTACCCCCCCTCGGGGGATACTATACAATGAGCAGTTCTTC.

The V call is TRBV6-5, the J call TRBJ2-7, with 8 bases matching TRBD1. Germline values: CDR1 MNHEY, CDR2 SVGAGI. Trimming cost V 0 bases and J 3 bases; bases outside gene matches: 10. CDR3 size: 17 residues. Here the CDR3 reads CASSYSGPGGSNYEQYF. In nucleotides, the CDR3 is TGTGCCAGCAGTTACTCGGGGCCAGGGGGCAGTAACTACGAGCAGTACTTC.

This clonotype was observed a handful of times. CDR3 residues: CASSEAQWTGYQPQHF. The DNA for the CDR3 is TGTGCCAGCAGTGAAGCGCAGTGGACAGGGTATCAGCCCCAGCATTTT. This chain joins TRBV6-1 and TRBJ1-5; 8 bases agree with TRBD1. The junction had 6 bases not matched to a gene; V was cut back by 0 bases and J by 5 bases. CDR1 MNHNS and CDR2 SASEGT come from the germline V gene. The CDR3 has 16 amino acids.

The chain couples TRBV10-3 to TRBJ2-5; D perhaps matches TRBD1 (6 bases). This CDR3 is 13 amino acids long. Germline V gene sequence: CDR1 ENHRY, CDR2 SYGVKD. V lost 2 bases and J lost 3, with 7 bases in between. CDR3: CAISERTEETQYF. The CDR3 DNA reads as TGTGCCATCAGTGAGCGGACAGAAGAGACCCAGTACTTC.

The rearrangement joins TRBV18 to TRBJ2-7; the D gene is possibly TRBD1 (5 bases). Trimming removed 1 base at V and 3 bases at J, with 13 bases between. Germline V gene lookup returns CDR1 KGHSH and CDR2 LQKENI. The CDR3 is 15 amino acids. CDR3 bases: TGTGCCAGCTCACCACGTGGCAGGGAAAACTACGAGCAGTACTTC. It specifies CASSPRGRENYEQYF.

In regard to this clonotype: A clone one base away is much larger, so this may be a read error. The CDR3 region is CASSLLAGPTSTDAQYF. CDR3 coding DNA: TGTGCCAGCAGTTTACTAGCGGGTCCAACTAGCACAGATGCGCAGTATTTT. V gene TRBV28 combines with J gene TRBJ2-3; 8 nucleotides line up with TRBD2. Germline values: CDR1 MDHEN, CDR2 SYDVKM. This CDR3 is built from 17 residues.

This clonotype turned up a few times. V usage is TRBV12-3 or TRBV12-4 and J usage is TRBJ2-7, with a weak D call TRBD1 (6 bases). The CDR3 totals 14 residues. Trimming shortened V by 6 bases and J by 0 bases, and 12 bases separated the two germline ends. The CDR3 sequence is CASSRWDTSYEQYF. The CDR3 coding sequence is TGTGCCAGCAGCCGCTGGGACACCTCCTACGAGCAGTACTTC.

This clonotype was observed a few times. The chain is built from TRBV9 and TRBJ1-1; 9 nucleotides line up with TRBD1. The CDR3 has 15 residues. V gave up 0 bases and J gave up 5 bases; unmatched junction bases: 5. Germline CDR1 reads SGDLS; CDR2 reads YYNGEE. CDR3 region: CASSVVGQGSTEAFF. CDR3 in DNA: TGTGCCAGCAGCGTAGTAGGACAGGGGAGTACTGAAGCTTTCTTT.